These T cell receptor beta chains were read from a single sample in a study of blood T cell repertoires in COVID-19. Libraries were prepared by immunoSEQ multiplex PCR; TCRdb keeps only in-frame clonotypes and omits some of them. The table lists 80,000 to 100,000 clones, about 91% of them singletons. Sequences were obtained from peripheral blood. These receptors were taken from a human donor with active COVID-19. The donor label of this sample is uncertain. CDR3s include the opening cysteine and the closing phenylalanine or tryptophan. Each record gives: D gene, clone size, J gene, V gene, CDR3 protein, CDR3 DNA. D genes are given only for firm matches. A clone size is listed for some rows: how often the clone was seen (once, few, many), or a class if it is expanded.

NA NA TRBJ2-2 TRBV11-3 CASSLGVTGGELFF TGTGCCAGCAGCTTAGGAGTTACCGGCGGGGAGCTGTTTTTT
NA NA TRBJ1-1 TRBV29-1 CSVEGLGGGTEAFF TGCAGCGTTGAAGGCCTTGGGGGGGGCACTGAAGCTTTCTTT
NA NA TRBJ1-1 TRBV21-1 CASSGRQGDVSNTEAFF TGTGCCAGCAGCGGGCGACAGGGTGATGTGTCGAACACTGAAGCTTTCTTT
NA NA TRBJ1-2 TRBV6-2/TRBV6-3 CASSRPRENGYTF TGTGCCAGCAGTAGACCCCGGGAGAATGGCTACACCTTC
NA NA TRBJ2-3 TRBV6-1 CASSEGWPDTQYF TGTGCCAGCAGTGAAGGTTGGCCAGATACGCAGTATTTT
TRBD2 NA TRBJ2-3 TRBV7-2 CASSLAAITGRADTQYF TGTGCCAGCAGCTTAGCGGCTATCACCGGGAGGGCAGATACGCAGTATTTT
TRBD2 NA TRBJ2-1 TRBV24-1 CATSDLTLAGGNEQFF TGTGCCACCAGTGATTTGACTCTAGCGGGGGGGAATGAGCAGTTCTTC
TRBD1 NA TRBJ2-7 TRBV18 CASSRTGGHEQYF TGTGCCAGCTCAAGGACAGGGGGCCACGAGCAGTACTTC
NA NA TRBJ1-1 TRBV19 CASSTQGLNTEAFF TGTGCCAGTAGTACACAGGGCCTGAACACTGAAGCTTTCTTT
TRBD1 NA TRBJ1-6 TRBV6-6 CASSTGTGGGNSPLHF TGTGCCAGCAGTACCGGGACAGGGGGAGGTAATTCACCCCTCCACTTT
TRBD2 NA TRBJ2-1 TRBV7-3 CASSSKRTRQLYNEQFF TGTGCCAGCAGCTCTAAACGGACTAGGCAACTGTACAATGAGCAGTTCTTC
TRBD2 NA TRBJ2-7 TRBV7-9 CASSQGPGGEQYF TGTGCCAGCAGCCAAGGCCCGGGGGGCGAGCAGTACTTC
NA NA TRBJ1-6 TRBV2 CASRLDSNSPLHF TGTGCCAGCAGATTGGACAGCAATTCACCCCTCCACTTT
TRBD2 NA TRBJ2-7 TRBV19 CASSTTPWGGIGTYEQYF TGTGCCAGTAGTACGACTCCCTGGGGGGGGATCGGGACCTACGAGCAGTACTTC
NA NA TRBJ2-2 TRBV2 CASSERQRTNTGELFF TGTGCCAGCAGCGAGCGACAGAGAACGAACACCGGGGAGCTGTTTTTT
NA NA TRBJ1-1 TRBV6-5 CATRRGPRVNTEAFF TGTGCCACCAGGCGGGGGCCCCGTGTGAACACTGAAGCTTTCTTT
NA NA TRBJ2-7 TRBV19 CASSSGHTYEQYF TGTGCCAGTAGTAGTGGGCACACCTACGAGCAGTACTTC
NA NA TRBJ1-1 TRBV14 CASSATGNTEAFF TGTGCCAGCAGCGCAACAGGGAACACTGAAGCTTTCTTT
TRBD1 NA TRBJ2-5 TRBV2 CASSLETGEQTQYF TGTGCCAGCAGCCTAGAGACAGGGGAGCAGACCCAGTACTTC
TRBD2 NA TRBJ2-3 TRBV24-1 CATSDPTSGGRDTQYF TGTGCCACCAGTGATCCTACTAGCGGGGGGCGAGATACGCAGTATTTT
TRBD1 NA TRBJ1-5 TRBV19 CASSIRGGFNQPQHF TGTGCCAGTAGTATTAGAGGGGGCTTCAATCAGCCCCAGCATTTT
TRBD2 NA TRBJ2-7 TRBV5-1 CASSSGSGGPYEQYF TGCGCCAGCAGCTCAGGGAGCGGGGGCCCCTACGAGCAGTACTTC
TRBD1 NA TRBJ1-1 TRBV7-2 CASSSPRRGRGTEAFF TGTGCCAGCAGCTCGCCCCGCAGGGGGCGGGGCACTGAAGCTTTCTTT
NA NA TRBJ2-5 TRBV4-1 CASSLTDRSQETQYF TGCGCCAGCAGCCTTACCGACAGGAGCCAAGAGACCCAGTACTTC
NA NA TRBJ2-2 TRBV7-2 CASSSTVNTGELFF TGTGCCAGCAGCTCTACTGTTAACACCGGGGAGCTGTTTTTT
TRBD2 NA TRBJ2-2 TRBV9 CASSVNPTSGGRPNTGELFF TGTGCCAGCAGCGTAAACCCAACTAGCGGGGGGCGCCCGAACACCGGGGAGCTGTTTTTT
NA once TRBJ2-6 TRBV7-9 CASTRLGGTWGSGANVLTF TGTGCCAGCACCCGCTTAGGTGGGACTTGGGGCTCTGGGGCCAACGTCCTGACTTTC
NA NA TRBJ2-3 TRBV6-4 CASSESRVSDTQYF TGTGCCAGCAGTGAATCTCGAGTTTCAGATACGCAGTATTTT
TRBD1 NA TRBJ2-1 TRBV24-1 CATSDPGQGSDEQFF TGTGCCACCAGTGACCCGGGACAGGGGTCGGATGAGCAGTTCTTC
TRBD2 NA TRBJ2-7 TRBV28 CASSSRTSSHYEQYF TGTGCCAGCAGTTCCCGGACTAGTTCCCACTACGAGCAGTACTTC
NA NA TRBJ1-4 TRBV9 CASSGRDGNNEKLFF TGTGCCAGCAGCGGGCGGGACGGAAATAATGAAAAACTGTTTTTT
TRBD1 NA TRBJ1-1 TRBV6-5 CASSRTLQTGEAFF TGTGCCAGCAGTCGTACCCTTCAGACAGGGGAGGCTTTCTTT
TRBD1 NA TRBJ1-1 TRBV19 CASSIAARGLLGTEAFF TGTGCCAGTAGTATCGCGGCCAGGGGGCTACTGGGCACTGAAGCTTTCTTT
NA NA TRBJ1-2 TRBV6-2/TRBV6-3 CASSQLNYGYTF TGTGCCAGCAGTCAACTTAACTATGGCTACACCTTC
TRBD1 NA TRBJ2-2 TRBV11-3 CASSLFQGAGELFF TGTGCCAGCAGCTTATTCCAGGGGGCCGGGGAGCTGTTTTTT
NA NA TRBJ2-5 TRBV11-1 CASRKVEEGLYF TGTGCCAGCAGAAAAGTCGAAGAGGGTTTGTACTTC
TRBD2 NA TRBJ2-5 TRBV11-1 CASSLVAGGETQYF TGTGCCAGCAGCTTAGTCGCCGGGGGGGAGACCCAGTACTTC
NA NA TRBJ2-1 TRBV5-1 CASSLLRRGEQFF TGCGCCAGCAGCTTGCTTCGGCGGGGAGAGCAGTTCTTC
TRBD2 NA TRBJ2-1 TRBV7-9 CASSLARTSGGNEQFF TGTGCCAGCAGCTTAGCTCGAACTAGCGGGGGCAATGAGCAGTTCTTC
TRBD1 NA TRBJ2-1 TRBV19 CASRPTGTPYNEQFF TGTGCCAGTAGACCGACAGGGACCCCATACAATGAGCAGTTCTTC
TRBD2 NA TRBJ2-5 TRBV5-6 CASSFRTSGGAEETQYF TGTGCCAGCAGCTTTAGGACTAGCGGGGGGGCGGAAGAGACCCAGTACTTC
TRBD2 NA TRBJ2-1 TRBV6-5 CASSYVAGGHMNEQFF TGTGCCAGCAGTTATGTAGCGGGGGGGCATATGAATGAGCAGTTCTTC
NA NA TRBJ1-2 TRBV28 CASSLRTINYGYTF TGTGCCAGCAGTTTACGAACAATTAACTATGGCTACACCTTC
TRBD2 NA TRBJ2-5 TRBV5-5 CASSIDPGLQETQYF TGTGCCAGCAGCATAGACCCGGGACTACAAGAGACCCAGTACTTC
TRBD1 once TRBJ2-2 TRBV29-1 CSVEDTPRGTGELFF TGCAGCGTTGAAGATACCCCCAGGGGGACCGGGGAGCTGTTTTTT
NA NA TRBJ2-1 TRBV5-8 CASSLGQEYNEQFF TGTGCCAGCAGCTTGGGGCAGGAATACAATGAGCAGTTCTTC
NA NA TRBJ1-1 TRBV4-1 CASSLQTGNTEAFF TGCGCCAGCAGCCTCCAGACAGGGAACACTGAAGCTTTCTTT
NA NA TRBJ1-5 TRBV28 CASSPRQNSNQPQHF TGTGCCAGCAGTCCCCGTCAGAATAGCAATCAGCCCCAGCATTTT
NA NA TRBJ1-1 TRBV3-1/TRBV3-2 CASSQDTGNTEAFF TGTGCCAGCAGCCAAGACACGGGGAACACTGAAGCTTTCTTT
TRBD2 NA TRBJ2-2 TRBV24-1 CATSDSGLAGGLTGELFF TGTGCCACCAGTGACTCGGGACTAGCGGGGGGCCTCACCGGGGAGCTGTTTTTT
NA NA TRBJ2-7 TRBV6-6 CASSLGLAYEQYF TGTGCCAGCAGTTTGGGACTGGCCTACGAGCAGTACTTC
NA NA TRBJ1-2 TRBV4-2 CASSQGQSVDGYTF TGTGCCAGCAGCCAAGGACAGTCAGTGGATGGCTACACCTTC
NA once TRBJ2-3 TRBV12-3/TRBV12-4 CASRQSSGDTQYF TGTGCCAGCAGGCAGAGCAGCGGAGATACGCAGTATTTT
NA NA TRBJ2-2 TRBV5-1 CASSLAQPTGELFF TGCGCCAGCAGCTTGGCACAGCCCACCGGGGAGCTGTTTTTT
NA NA TRBJ1-3 TRBV28 CASSLGGRVDGNTIYF TGTGCCAGCAGTCTGGGTGGGAGGGTGGATGGAAACACCATATATTTT
TRBD2 NA TRBJ2-2 TRBV20-1 CSASWASGVNTGELFF TGCAGTGCTAGTTGGGCTAGCGGGGTGAACACCGGGGAGCTGTTTTTT